This T cell receptor beta chain was profiled in a study of shared clonotypes between healthy human individuals (dated by TCRdb to the early 2020s). General notes on the study: A couple of women and a few men aged 18 to 49 years were included in the cohort. Blood TCR repertoires of a handful of healthy adults were deeply sequenced to estimate repertoire size and the extent of clonotype sharing between individuals. Per donor, three plates each were used for CD4 naive and CD4 memory, two for CD8 naive, and one for CD8 memory. Leukapheresis yielded between about 0.85 and 9.5 billion PBMCs per donor. To increase sequencing depth and limit assay-specific biases, TCR repertoire library preparation and sequencing were carried out by different laboratories using diverse techniques.

With respect to this clone: No antigen is known for it. No base quality values were provided; no much bigger clone lies one nucleotide off.

Results the study describes overall, beyond this receptor: Only blood was sampled, and tissue TCR repertoires likely differ from those in blood. Rarefaction of sorted-subset datasets indicated incomplete sequencing despite the large sequencing depth. Pairwise subsampling led to the expectation that sequencing depth would affect the degree of clonotype sharing among donors. Compared with non-shared clonotypes, clonotypes shared by all four sorted-subset donors had higher generation probabilities. Because the study included a small number of donors, the genetic and exposure-history diversity represented was limited. Estimated clonotype richness was generally larger for naive than for memory subsets. Across a handful of donors, approximately 5% of naive CD4, roughly 3.4% of naive CD8, about 2.3% of memory CD4, and roughly 0.4% of memory CD8 clonotypes were shared.

CD8 naive samples consisted of CD45RO-negative cells that were positively selected for CCR7, yielding a CD45RA+CCR7+ population without TemRA cells. Healthy HIV-negative adults with no recently reported acute infections or vaccinations were included as donors. Every donor was a Caucasian adult living in Nashville, Tennessee, USA. Blood was collected by leukapheresis, and PBMCs were isolated by Ficoll-Histopaque density gradient centrifugation and then cryopreserved in liquid nitrogen vapor phase. Purity and quantity of every magnetically sorted T cell population were checked by analytical flow cytometry. Genomic DNA was isolated from every sorted fraction and measured by UV absorbance on a Nanodrop 2000c. TCR CDR3 regions were amplified from genomic DNA by multiplex PCR using the deep immunoSEQ assay. For each cell subset, the extracted genomic DNA was distributed evenly across all wells of several immunoSEQ 96-well plates, and each plate served as one replicate. For sorted subsets, 200 ng of genomic DNA, equivalent to tens of thousands of T cell genomes, went into each replicate PCR. Purified libraries were measured with a Qubit 3.0 fluorometer, size-checked on a Bioanalyzer 2100, and measured again with the KAPA Library Quantification kit. Every immunoSEQ 96-well plate was sequenced on a separate single-read 150-cycle Illumina NextSeq 550 flow cell. The original methods were these. Because the immunoSEQ output held only junctional sequences and lacked quality scores, the filtering could not match the filtering applied to full-length reads. Sequences were annotated with PyIR, a Python wrapper for IgBLAST v1.9, and V/J genes and CDR3 were assigned using IMGT germline references. Reads with weak V/J assignments (E-value above 1e-6), missing CDR3, stop codons, out-of-frame junctions, or ambiguous translated residues were removed. A V3J clonotype was defined by an identical inferred V gene, J gene, and CDR3 amino acid sequence. To compute the percentage overlap between repertoires, the number of shared unique clonotypes was divided by the size of the smaller repertoire. Richness of each repertoire was evaluated using RTK rarefaction, the Chao1 estimator, and Recon v2.1 estimates of unobserved clonotypes. OLGA was used to compute generation probabilities for all TCRbeta clonotypes that the gDNA method yielded from a handful of donors. Not all clones reach the TCRdb copy of this immuneACCESS table, which keeps in-frame sequences only. Checked studies attribute under half of the gap to unresolved V genes and leave the rest unexplained. For V, J and clone size, that table is used; D and trimming come from the DNA. The sample table shows nearly 600,000 clones, and 95% are seen once. 0.11% of the sample belongs to the ten largest clones.

Taken from cysteine to phenylalanine, the CDR3 has 15 residues. The only DNA kept is the CDR3, 45 bases in frame from the first base. CDR1 and CDR2 were assigned from the germline V gene as MDHEN and SYDVKM. From V the trimming removes 6 bases and from J it removes 7 bases, while the gene matches leave 7 bases of the junction unaccounted for. The chain joins TRBV28 to TRBJ1-5, with 12 bases in between that match TRBD1. The sequence was obtained from a woman in her 30s in good health. The specimen was naive CD8+ T cells sorted from blood. Per the publication, the cell subset or site label means: CD45RA+CCR7+. The nucleotide sequence reads as follows: TGTGCCAGCAGCCCCGGGACAGGGGGCGACCAGCCCCAGCATTTT. This sequence encodes CASSPGTGGDQPQHF.